This entry features one TCR beta chain sequence. This record comes from a study of T cell changes during pregnancy in multiple sclerosis. Assay used: immunoSEQ multiplex PCR; TCRdb lists only in-frame clones, some missing. Among about 52,000 clones, approximately 94% were seen once, and the ten largest hold around 0.4%. Source: CD4+ T cells from peripheral blood mononuclear cells, taken before pregnancy. The TCR comes from a female donor with multiple sclerosis, enrolled in a pregnancy study.

The CDR3 protein is CASSLAGGVYEQYF. The CDR3 nucleotides are TGTGCCAGCAGCTTAGCTGGAGGGGTCTACGAGCAGTACTTC. The rearrangement links TRBV7-2 to TRBJ2-7; D may be TRBD2 (6 bases). The germline CDR1 and CDR2 sequences are SGHTA and FQGNSA. CDR3 size: 14 residues. Trimming stripped 0 bases from V and 3 bases from J, with 9 bases between.